Below, 15 T cell receptor beta chains from the same sample are listed, as sequenced in a study of post-analysis software for immune sequencing data. General study findings and limits: Patients showed TRBV5-6, TRBV5-1 and TRBV20-1 among four to six TRBV segments more frequent than in controls.

Libraries were made from TCR beta cDNA, and they carried unique molecular identifiers. TCRdb used MiXCR to reprocess the PCR reads, holding one entry per CDR3 protein. The sample has 170,000 or so distinct CDR3 sequences, about 30% seen once. These receptors' antigens are unknown. Sequenced input: blood. The source of these receptors is a girl aged 5-17 years with multiple sclerosis.

The genes are TRBV12-5 and TRBJ1-4; 9 bases fit TRBD1. In germline, CDR1 is LGHNT, CDR2 FRNRAP. The CDR3 is 13 amino acids. J was trimmed by 13 bases and V by 2 bases; bases with no gene match: 5. The chain's CDR3 is CASGLIDRGSLFF. The CDR3 coding sequence is TGTGCTAGTGGTTTGATCGACAGGGGGTCACTGTTTTTT. The variable domain in full, with the rest retrieved from reference TRBV12-5 and TRBJ1-4, is DARVTQTPRHKVTEMGQEVTMRCQPILGHNTVFWYRQTMMQGLELLAYFRNRAPLDDSGMPKDRFSAEMPDATLATLKIQPSEPRDSAVYFCASGLIDRGSLFFGSGTQLSVL.

Worth noting for this clonotype: This may be a read error: a much more frequent sequence differs by one nucleotide. This rearrangement joins TRBV6-5 to TRBJ2-1; D uncertain. The CDR3 length is 15 residues. Germline V gene sequence: CDR1 MNHEY, CDR2 SVGAGI. V was clipped by 6 bases and J by 0 bases, with 12 bases between them. CDR3 sequence (DNA): TGTGCCAGCAGCTATAGCAGGATCTCCTACAATGAGCAGTTCTTC. Amino acid sequence: CASSYSRISYNEQFF.

This clonotype was observed a few times. The V gene is TRBV15, the J gene TRBJ1-2; 7 nucleotides align to TRBD1. CDR1 is LNHNV and CDR2 is YYDKDF in the germline V gene (reference sequence). Trimming cost V 3 bases and J 6 bases; bases outside gene matches: 7. There are 14 residues in the CDR3. CDR3 DNA sequence: TGTGCCACCAGCAGTCAGCAGGGGGTCAATGGCTACACCTTC. Translation: CATSSQQGVNGYTF.

In its sample, this clonotype was seen many times. V and J are TRBV20-1 and TRBJ1-6, with 9 bases that match TRBD1. The trim removed 4 bases at V and 10 bases at J, leaving 8 bases unmatched. Germline V CDR1 and CDR2: DFQATT, SNEGSKA (reference sequence). This CDR3 spans 14 amino acids. The CDR3 sequence: CSAKQGADGSPLHF. CDR3 DNA: TGCAGTGCTAAACAGGGGGCGGACGGATCACCCCTCCACTTT.

Only a few counts were recorded for this clonotype. The chain joins TRBV2 to TRBJ2-6, with 7 nucleotides matching TRBD1. The germline gives CDR1 SNHLY, CDR2 FYNNEI. The V segment lost 7 bases and the J segment 0 bases; nucleotides outside the gene matches: 3. CDR3 length equals 15 residues. CDR3 nucleotides: TGTGCCAGCAAACAGGGGTTCTCTGGGGCCAACGTCCTGACTTTC. Translation gives CASKQGFSGANVLTF. The full variable domain, rest sourced from reference TRBV2 and TRBJ2-6, is EPEVTQTPSHQVTQMGQEVILRCVPISNHLYFYWYRQILGQKVEFLVSFYNNEISEKSEIFDDQFSVERPDGSNFTLKIRSTKLEDSAMYFCASKQGFSGANVLTFGAGSRLTVL.

For this clonotype: It may be a read error: a sequence one base away is much more abundant. The rearrangement uses TRBV29-1 and TRBJ2-7, with D possibly matching TRBD1 (6 bases). This CDR3 is 15 amino acids long. V gave up 3 bases and J gave up 4 bases, with 19 bases separating them. Germline CDR1 and CDR2: SQVTM and ANQGSEA. This chain's CDR3 is CSVDDRGTANYEQYF. The CDR3 nucleotides are TGCAGCGTTGATGATAGGGGGACGGCGAATTACGAGCAGTACTTC.

This clonotype was observed a handful of times. This chain connects TRBV9 to TRBJ2-1; the match to TRBD2 covers 15 bases. V lost 3 bases, J lost 14 bases, and 3 bases stayed unmatched. The CDR3 contains 13 residues. From germline, CDR1 is SGDLS and CDR2 YYNGEE. CDR3 protein: CASSGTSGRAKFF. The CDR3 region has the DNA TGTGCCAGCAGCGGGACTAGCGGGAGGGCCAAGTTCTTC.

A note on this clonotype: One base away lies a much larger clone, so this may be a sequencing read error. The chain couples TRBV29-1 to TRBJ2-5; a possible D gene is TRBD1 (5 bases). CDR1 and CDR2 from the germline V gene are SQVTM and ANQGSEA. There are 12 residues in the CDR3. V lost 6 bases, J lost 3 bases, and 11 bases lay in between. The CDR3 loop reads CSVVTEEETQYF. The CDR3 DNA reads TGCAGCGTGGTGACAGAGGAAGAGACCCAGTACTTC.

This clonotype was seen at least ten times. The CDR3 region is CASSPLNRGSYEQYF. CDR3 DNA: TGTGCCAGCAGTCCCTTGAACAGGGGCTCCTACGAGCAGTACTTC. The chain has TRBV12-3 or TRBV12-4 and TRBJ2-7; TRBD1 matches 7 bases. This CDR3 spans 15 amino acids. Losses at the gene ends were 5 bases for V and 0 bases for J; bases not matched to a gene: 7.

This clonotype was observed many times. The chain combines TRBV10-3 with TRBJ2-1; D possibly uses TRBD1 or TRBD2 (5 bases each). CDR1 and CDR2 from the germline V gene are ENHRY and SYGVKD. The CDR3 consists of 16 residues. V was cut by 0 bases and J by 0 bases, with 9 bases left in between. The CDR3 is CAISESPGSSYNEQFF. The CDR3, as DNA: TGTGCCATCAGTGAGTCGCCAGGGAGCTCCTACAATGAGCAGTTCTTC.

A word on this clonotype: A much larger clone differs by one base, so this may be a read error. The chain uses TRBV7-3 and TRBJ2-7; D is unclear. The CDR3 is 15 residues long. Trimming removed 8 bases from V and 7 bases from J, with 24 bases in between. CDR1 and CDR2 from the germline V gene are SGHTA and FQGTGA. In nucleotides, the CDR3 is TGTGCCAGCCCTAAGCCCTTTGAAGCTTACAATGAGCAGTACTTC. It is translated as CASPKPFEAYNEQYF.

This clonotype showed up just a few times. V usage is TRBV10-3 and J usage is TRBJ1-1; unclear D gene. V shed 4 bases and J shed 2 bases, with 8 bases lying between them. This CDR3 contains 13 residues. Germline V gene lookup returns CDR1 ENHRY and CDR2 SYGVKD. The DNA for the CDR3 is TGTGCCATCAGTGTTAGGGTAAACACTGAAGCTTTCTTT. As protein: CAISVRVNTEAFF.

This clonotype was detected only once. The rearrangement joins TRBV14 to TRBJ1-6; TRBD1 matches 9 bases. Losses at the gene ends were 3 bases for V and 1 base for J; bases not matched to a gene: 10. CDR1 and CDR2 (germline): SGHDN, FVKESK. This CDR3 is built from 19 residues. The DNA for the CDR3 is TGTGCCAGCAGCCAGACGGACAGGGGATGGCGGTCCTATAATTCACCCCTCCACTTT. Its translation is CASSQTDRGWRSYNSPLHF.

Concerning this clonotype: A much larger clonotype is one base distant, so this may be a read error. The J gene is TRBJ2-7, the V gene TRBV12-3 or TRBV12-4, with 7 bases that match TRBD2. J lost 2 bases, V lost 6 bases, and 4 bases had no gene match. The CDR3 runs 13 residues. CDR3 sequence reads: CASSRLATYEQYF. The DNA of the CDR3 is TGTGCCAGCAGCCGACTAGCCACCTACGAGCAGTACTTC.

A single count supports this clonotype. The junction does not match germline at one end; this may be a read error. J is TRBJ2-5 and V is TRBV4-1, with D perhaps matching TRBD2 (5 bases). The DNA end is more similar to TRBJ2-7, so the J call may be wrong. CDR3 length: 13 residues. Germline loops: CDR1 MGHRA, CDR2 YSYEKL. The CDR3 nucleotides are TGCGCCTGCAGCCAAGGAACTAGCTACGAGCAGTACTTC. It yields the protein CACSQGTSYEQYF.